A single sample gave rise to the 10 T cell receptor beta chains below, sequenced in a study of T cell responses to AZD1222 COVID-19 vaccine. Using immunoSEQ multiplex PCR, the repertoire was profiled, and TCRdb retains in-frame clones only, with some absent. The sample has some 130,000 clones, 88% seen once. Sequencing used peripheral blood, obtained on day 0 of MenACWY control vaccination. The source of these receptors is an adult in good health.

V and J are TRBV5-6 and TRBJ1-5, with D possibly TRBD1 on 5 matching bases. The CDR3 is 16 amino acids. Germline V gene sequence: CDR1 SGHDT, CDR2 YYEEEE. Trimming removed 1 base at V and 4 bases at J, with 15 bases between. In DNA form, the CDR3 reads TGTGCCAGCAGCTTGTATCTCGGACACACAAATCAGCCCCAGCATTTT. It yields the protein CASSLYLGHTNQPQHF.

V usage is TRBV11-2 and J usage is TRBJ2-7, with 9 bases identical to TRBD1. Germline V lookup: CDR1 SGHAT, CDR2 FQNNGV. J gave up 3 bases and V 2 bases, and 8 bases lay outside the gene matches. The CDR3 length is 16 residues. CDR3 nucleotide sequence: TGTGCCAGCAGCTTAAGTGCCGGGACAGGGTACTACGAGCAGTACTTC. This encodes CASSLSAGTGYYEQYF.

The chain combines TRBV28 with TRBJ1-2; 7 bases agree with TRBD1. The CDR3 sequence is 15 residues long. V lost 7 bases and J lost 2; bases outside the gene matches: 10. Per germline, CDR1 MDHEN and CDR2 SYDVKM. The CDR3 bases are TGTGCCAGCATCTTCGAGCCGGGACAGAACTATGGCTACACCTTC. Translation: CASIFEPGQNYGYTF.

V is TRBV3-1 (or the pseudogene TRBV3-2) and J is TRBJ2-2; TRBD2 might be the D (5 bases). V was cut by 7 bases and J by 5 bases, with 11 bases left in between. In germline, CDR1 is LGHDT, CDR2 YNNKEL (reference sequence). This CDR3 region has 13 residues. The CDR3 DNA reads TGTGCCAGCAACTCACCGGGGACCGGGGAGCTGTTTTTT. The encoded protein is CASNSPGTGELFF.

The chain recombines TRBV28 with TRBJ2-3; 9 bases are shared with TRBD2. V was clipped by 5 bases and J by 6 bases; unmatched bases: 6. Germline CDR1 MDHEN, CDR2 SYDVKM. The CDR3 loop spans 14 amino acids. CDR3 in DNA: TGTGCCAGCAGTCTAGCGGGAATCCGGGATACGCAGTATTTT. Its protein is CASSLAGIRDTQYF.

The J gene is TRBJ1-2, the V gene TRBV5-6, with 7 bases identical to TRBD1. Germline CDR1 is SGHDT and CDR2 is YYEEEE. The trim removed 4 bases at V and 4 bases at J, leaving 4 bases unmatched. The CDR3 runs to 13 residues. The CDR3 spells CASSLGQTYGYTF. CDR3 nucleotide sequence: TGTGCCAGCAGCCTGGGACAGACCTATGGCTACACCTTC.

The V and J genes are TRBV10-1 and TRBJ2-3; possible D gene TRBD2, 6 bases. The CDR3 is 13 amino acids. V lost 4 bases and J 6 bases, leaving 11 bases between the germline ends. Germline assignment: CDR1 WNHNN and CDR2 SYGVQD (reference sequence). The CDR3 loop is CASSAGTLDTQYF. In DNA, the CDR3 is TGCGCCAGCAGTGCAGGGACTCTGGATACGCAGTATTTT.

The chain combines TRBV28 with TRBJ2-7; 8 nucleotides agree with TRBD1. Germline CDR1 and CDR2: MDHEN and SYDVKM. The CDR3 extends over 16 amino acids. V gave up 6 bases and J gave up 2 bases; unmatched junction bases: 12. In DNA, the CDR3 is TGTGCCAGCAGCCTCAAAGACAGGGGAATTGCCTACGAGCAGTACTTC. This gives the protein CASSLKDRGIAYEQYF. Filled out from reference TRBV28 and TRBJ2-7, the complete variable domain reads DVKVTQSSRYLVKRTGEKVFLECVQDMDHENMFWYRQDPGLGLRLIYFSYDVKMKEKGDIPEGYSVSREKKERFSLILESASTNQTSMYLCASSLKDRGIAYEQYFGPGTRLTVT.

The chain links TRBV5-1 to TRBJ2-7; D may match TRBD1 or TRBD2 (5 bases each). The CDR3 is made up of 15 amino acids. Germline V gives CDR1 SGHRS, CDR2 YFSETQ. Deletions cut 4 bases from V and 0 bases from J, with 14 bases between. The CDR3 sequence is CASSTGTQISYEQYF. The CDR3 nucleotides are TGCGCCAGCAGCACCGGGACCCAAATCTCCTACGAGCAGTACTTC.

The V gene is TRBV9, the J gene TRBJ1-3; D possibly corresponds to TRBD1 (5 bases). V was clipped by 0 bases and J by 4 bases, with 26 bases between them. Germline assignment: CDR1 SGDLS and CDR2 YYNGEE. This CDR3 spans 20 amino acids. The CDR3 DNA reads as TGTGCCAGCAGCGTAGGAGTAAGCCAGGGAAACATTGGGGTCGGAAACACCATATATTTT. It encodes CASSVGVSQGNIGVGNTIYF.